A selection of T cell receptor beta chains follows, all from one sample in a study of response to subunit inactivated influenza vaccine. TCRdb reanalysed the RT-PCR reads using MiXCR and keeps one entry per CDR3 protein. The sample includes approximately 500,000 distinct CDR3 sequences, approximately 12% of them seen just once. Sequences were derived from PBMCs from blood, sampled about 6 weeks after vaccination. The source is a man aged 45-60 years who received an inactivated influenza vaccine. Each CDR3 is given with its conserved first and last residue. Fields, in order: CDR3 DNA, CDR3 protein, J gene, D gene, V gene, clone size. A D gene is named only where the DNA matches it firmly. Clone size, where shown, is once, few, many, or a class for clones that have expanded.

CDR3 DNA: TGCAGTGCTAGAGCACATTTCCTCTTTCACGAGCAGTACTTC; CDR3 protein: CSARAHFLFHEQYF; J gene: TRBJ2-7; D gene: NA; V gene: TRBV20-1; clone size: many
CDR3 DNA: TGTGCCAGCAGTCGGATGGACTCCTACGAGCAGTACTTC; CDR3 protein: CASSRMDSYEQYF; J gene: TRBJ2-7; D gene: NA; V gene: TRBV2; clone size: NA
CDR3 DNA: TGTGCCAGCAGCTGGACCGCCGGCTCCTACGAGCAGTACTTC; CDR3 protein: CASSWTAGSYEQYF; J gene: TRBJ2-7; D gene: NA; V gene: TRBV3-1; clone size: NA
CDR3 DNA: TGCAGTGCTAACCGGAACCGGGGAGATACGCAGTATTTT; CDR3 protein: CSANRNRGDTQYF; J gene: TRBJ2-3; D gene: NA; V gene: TRBV20-1; clone size: NA
CDR3 DNA: TGTGCCAGCAGTAGGGGACAGGGGCGGTCGACTGAAGCTTTCTTT; CDR3 protein: CASSRGQGRSTEAFF; J gene: TRBJ1-1; D gene: TRBD1; V gene: TRBV14; clone size: NA
CDR3 DNA: TGTGCCAGCAGCCTACAGGGCTTGCAGTACTTC; CDR3 protein: CASSLQGLQYF; J gene: TRBJ2-7; D gene: NA; V gene: TRBV7-9; clone size: NA
CDR3 DNA: TGTGCCAGTAGTACCGGGACATATTACACAGATACGCAGTATTTT; CDR3 protein: CASSTGTYYTDTQYF; J gene: TRBJ2-3; D gene: NA; V gene: TRBV19; clone size: NA
CDR3 DNA: TGCGCCAGCAGCTTGTTGACAGACACAGATACGCAGTATTTT; CDR3 protein: CASSLLTDTDTQYF; J gene: TRBJ2-3; D gene: NA; V gene: TRBV5-1; clone size: NA
CDR3 DNA: TGCAGCGTTTCGACCCTAGCCAAAAACATTCAGTACTTC; CDR3 protein: CSVSTLAKNIQYF; J gene: TRBJ2-4; D gene: NA; V gene: TRBV29-1; clone size: NA
CDR3 DNA: TGTGCCAGCAGCAAAACCACAGCTTCCGAGCAGTACTTC; CDR3 protein: CASSKTTASEQYF; J gene: TRBJ2-7; D gene: NA; V gene: TRBV9; clone size: once
CDR3 DNA: TGTGCCAGCAGCTTAGACCGGGACAGGATTAACTATGGCTACACCTTC; CDR3 protein: CASSLDRDRINYGYTF; J gene: TRBJ1-2; D gene: TRBD1; V gene: TRBV7-9; clone size: few
CDR3 DNA: TGTGCCAGTAGCCATCGGGACAGACCCACAGATACGCAGTATTTT; CDR3 protein: CASSHRDRPTDTQYF; J gene: TRBJ2-3; D gene: TRBD1; V gene: TRBV19; clone size: NA
CDR3 DNA: TGTGCCAGCAGTTCCCGCGGGACAGGGCCGCGTGACGCTTTCTTT; CDR3 protein: CASSSRGTGPRDAFF; J gene: TRBJ1-1; D gene: TRBD1; V gene: TRBV27; clone size: few
CDR3 DNA: TGTGCCAGCAGAGGACTAGCGGCGAACACCGGGGAGCTGTTTTTT; CDR3 protein: CASRGLAANTGELFF; J gene: TRBJ2-2; D gene: TRBD2; V gene: TRBV7-9; clone size: few
CDR3 DNA: TGTGCCAGCCAGCCCGGGTTTAGCACAGATACGCAGTATTTT; CDR3 protein: CASQPGFSTDTQYF; J gene: TRBJ2-3; D gene: NA; V gene: TRBV11-2; clone size: few
CDR3 DNA: TGTGCCAGCAGCTTAGTTTGGGCAGGGGGCCATTCAACTAATGAAAAACTGTTTTTT; CDR3 protein: CASSLVWAGGHSTNEKLFF; J gene: TRBJ1-4; D gene: TRBD1; V gene: TRBV11-1; clone size: few
CDR3 DNA: TGTGCCATCAGTGGTGTCAGTAGCACAGATACGCAGTATTTT; CDR3 protein: CAISGVSSTDTQYF; J gene: TRBJ2-3; D gene: NA; V gene: TRBV10-3; clone size: few
CDR3 DNA: TGTGCCAGCAGTTTTAGGACTAGCGGGAACCAAGAGACCCAGTACTTC; CDR3 protein: CASSFRTSGNQETQYF; J gene: TRBJ2-5; D gene: TRBD2; V gene: TRBV27; clone size: few
CDR3 DNA: TGTGCCAGCAGCTTGGGGACGTTATACAATGAGCAGTTCTTC; CDR3 protein: CASSLGTLYNEQFF; J gene: TRBJ2-1; D gene: NA; V gene: TRBV5-5; clone size: many
CDR3 DNA: TGTGCCAGCTCAGTCACCCCAAGTCCAGATACGCAGTATTTT; CDR3 protein: CASSVTPSPDTQYF; J gene: TRBJ2-3; D gene: NA; V gene: TRBV18; clone size: few
CDR3 DNA: TGCGCCAGCAGTGAGAGCGGGAGGAACACCGGGGAGCTGTTTTTT; CDR3 protein: CASSESGRNTGELFF; J gene: TRBJ2-2; D gene: TRBD2; V gene: TRBV5-1; clone size: few
CDR3 DNA: TGTGCCAGCAGCCCAGGGAATGAGCAGTTCTTC; CDR3 protein: CASSPGNEQFF; J gene: TRBJ2-1; D gene: NA; V gene: TRBV5-5; clone size: many
CDR3 DNA: TGCAGTGCTAGGACAGGGGCTAATGAAAAACTGTTTTTT; CDR3 protein: CSARTGANEKLFF; J gene: TRBJ1-4; D gene: TRBD1; V gene: TRBV20-1; clone size: few
CDR3 DNA: TGTGCCAGCCCCTTGGGAGTCAGGGTCGAGCAGTACTTC; CDR3 protein: CASPLGVRVEQYF; J gene: TRBJ2-7; D gene: NA; V gene: TRBV5-8; clone size: NA
CDR3 DNA: TGTGCCAGCAAAAAGGGACAGGGTCCCACTGAAGCTTTCTTT; CDR3 protein: CASKKGQGPTEAFF; J gene: TRBJ1-1; D gene: TRBD1; V gene: TRBV6-2/TRBV6-3; clone size: few
CDR3 DNA: TGTGCCAGCAGTGGAATCCACAATGAGCAGTTCTTC; CDR3 protein: CASSGIHNEQFF; J gene: TRBJ2-1; D gene: NA; V gene: TRBV2; clone size: few
CDR3 DNA: TGCGCCAGCAGACTCCCCGGGGGCACAGATACGCAGTATTTT; CDR3 protein: CASRLPGGTDTQYF; J gene: TRBJ2-3; D gene: NA; V gene: TRBV5-1; clone size: NA
CDR3 DNA: TGTGCCAGCAGCTTGGAGGGACACCCAAATGAAAAACTGTTTTTT; CDR3 protein: CASSLEGHPNEKLFF; J gene: TRBJ1-4; D gene: NA; V gene: TRBV5-5; clone size: many
CDR3 DNA: TGCAGTGCTAGAGATCCCGGACAGGGTACCACCGGGGAGCTGTTTTTT; CDR3 protein: CSARDPGQGTTGELFF; J gene: TRBJ2-2; D gene: TRBD1; V gene: TRBV20-1; clone size: few
CDR3 DNA: TGTGCCAGCAGGCCTACAAAGAACACTGAAGCTTTCTTT; CDR3 protein: CASRPTKNTEAFF; J gene: TRBJ1-1; D gene: NA; V gene: TRBV11-2; clone size: NA
CDR3 DNA: TGTGCCAGCAGCTTAGTACCCCCTTCGCGGCTCCAAGAGACCCAGTACTTC; CDR3 protein: CASSLVPPSRLQETQYF; J gene: TRBJ2-5; D gene: NA; V gene: TRBV7-6; clone size: few
CDR3 DNA: TGTGCCAGCAGTCTAGTAGGGGGCCAGGATTCACCCCTCCACTTT; CDR3 protein: CASSLVGGQDSPLHF; J gene: TRBJ1-6; D gene: TRBD1; V gene: TRBV6-1; clone size: few
CDR3 DNA: TGTGCCAGCAGCCTGAATCGATACGAGCAGTACTTC; CDR3 protein: CASSLNRYEQYF; J gene: TRBJ2-7; D gene: NA; V gene: TRBV12-3/TRBV12-4; clone size: many
CDR3 DNA: TGCAGTGCTCTTACAGGGCCGAACACTGAAGCTTTCTTT; CDR3 protein: CSALTGPNTEAFF; J gene: TRBJ1-1; D gene: NA; V gene: TRBV20-1; clone size: many
CDR3 DNA: TGTGCCAGCAGTTTTTCGGGCAGAGCGTACGAGCAGTACTTC; CDR3 protein: CASSFSGRAYEQYF; J gene: TRBJ2-7; D gene: NA; V gene: TRBV12-3/TRBV12-4; clone size: many
CDR3 DNA: TGCGCCAGCAGCAACGGACTCCTGGAGGAGGAGACCCAGTACTTC; CDR3 protein: CASSNGLLEEETQYF; J gene: TRBJ2-5; D gene: NA; V gene: TRBV5-1; clone size: NA
CDR3 DNA: TGTGCCAGCAGCCCGGACAGGTCTTCCTACGAGCAGTACTTC; CDR3 protein: CASSPDRSSYEQYF; J gene: TRBJ2-7; D gene: TRBD1; V gene: TRBV7-8; clone size: few
CDR3 DNA: TGTGCCACCCAAACAGGGGGCGGTATGCGCGAGCAGTACTTC; CDR3 protein: CATQTGGGMREQYF; J gene: TRBJ2-7; D gene: TRBD1; V gene: TRBV27; clone size: few
CDR3 DNA: TGCGCCAGCAGCCTGGCTAGCCCCGGGGAGCTGTTTTTT; CDR3 protein: CASSLASPGELFF; J gene: TRBJ2-2; D gene: NA; V gene: TRBV5-1; clone size: NA
CDR3 DNA: TGTGCCAGCAGCCTCCCCCCCGGGGGGGCGTCGAGTTACGAGCAGTACTTC; CDR3 protein: CASSLPPGGASSYEQYF; J gene: TRBJ2-7; D gene: TRBD2; V gene: TRBV4-2; clone size: NA
CDR3 DNA: TGCAGTGCAACAAGGGGTGGACTAGCGAGGGGGGAGACCCAGTACTTC; CDR3 protein: CSATRGGLARGETQYF; J gene: TRBJ2-5; D gene: TRBD2; V gene: TRBV20-1; clone size: few
CDR3 DNA: TGCAGTGCTAGTACAACAGGGACCCCCTCCTACAATGAGCAGTTCTTC; CDR3 protein: CSASTTGTPSYNEQFF; J gene: TRBJ2-1; D gene: NA; V gene: TRBV20-1; clone size: NA
CDR3 DNA: TGTGCCAGCAGCTTATGGTCCCGGGACAGGGGTGATTCACCCCTCCACTTT; CDR3 protein: CASSLWSRDRGDSPLHF; J gene: TRBJ1-6; D gene: TRBD1; V gene: TRBV7-8; clone size: NA
CDR3 DNA: TGCAGTGCTAGAGAGGGTCTAGGGACCGGGGAGCTGTTTTTT; CDR3 protein: CSAREGLGTGELFF; J gene: TRBJ2-2; D gene: NA; V gene: TRBV20-1; clone size: few
CDR3 DNA: TGCGCCAGCAGCTCCCATATGGGGAACACTGAAGCTTTCTTT; CDR3 protein: CASSSHMGNTEAFF; J gene: TRBJ1-1; D gene: NA; V gene: TRBV5-1; clone size: few
CDR3 DNA: TGTGCCAGCAGTTTAGGGCAGGGGAGAGGCTCCTACGAGCAGTACTTC; CDR3 protein: CASSLGQGRGSYEQYF; J gene: TRBJ2-7; D gene: NA; V gene: TRBV12-3/TRBV12-4; clone size: NA
CDR3 DNA: TGTGCCAGCAGCTCAGGACCGGCCTATGGCTACACCTTC; CDR3 protein: CASSSGPAYGYTF; J gene: TRBJ1-2; D gene: NA; V gene: TRBV7-3; clone size: few
CDR3 DNA: TGTGCCAGTGGGACAGGGGGACAGTACGAGCAGTACTTC; CDR3 protein: CASGTGGQYEQYF; J gene: TRBJ2-7; D gene: TRBD1; V gene: TRBV12-3/TRBV12-4; clone size: few
CDR3 DNA: TGCGCCAGCAGCTTGTCACAGTCGAACACCGGGGAGCTGTTTTTT; CDR3 protein: CASSLSQSNTGELFF; J gene: TRBJ2-2; D gene: NA; V gene: TRBV5-1; clone size: NA
CDR3 DNA: TGTGCCAGCAGCCAAGAGCGGCTAGCGGGTCACAATGAGCAGTTCTTC; CDR3 protein: CASSQERLAGHNEQFF; J gene: TRBJ2-1; D gene: TRBD2; V gene: TRBV3-1; clone size: many
CDR3 DNA: TGCGCCAGCAGCTCGACTGCTAGACCCCTCATGAACACTGAAGCTTTCTTT; CDR3 protein: CASSSTARPLMNTEAFF; J gene: TRBJ1-1; D gene: NA; V gene: TRBV5-1; clone size: NA
CDR3 DNA: TGTGCCAGCAGCCAAGCGGACAACCAAGAGACCCAGTACTTC; CDR3 protein: CASSQADNQETQYF; J gene: TRBJ2-5; D gene: NA; V gene: TRBV4-2; clone size: few